This note documents a single T cell receptor beta chain sequence. TCRdb's table, derived via immunoSEQ multiplex PCR, lists solely in-frame clones and lacks some. The sample holds roughly 7,000 clones, around 25% seen once. The sample originates from a study of graft-versus-host responses after intestinal transplantation. Overall study results and limits: Those patients showing graft-donor T cell macrochimerism displayed high graft-versus-host to host-versus-graft clonal ratios in allografts. GvH clones turned up in recipient marrow; some had shown up first in ileum or blood.

The CDR3 consists of 16 residues. Germline CDR1 reads LGHNA; CDR2 reads YNFKEQ. Germline trimming cut 4 bases from V and 6 bases from J; bases unmatched to any gene: 12. V usage is TRBV4-2 and J usage is TRBJ1-5; 7 bases line up with TRBD1. The source material was alloreactive CD4+ T cells from a mixed lymphocyte reaction culture, sampled before transplantation. Subset described: CFSE-low proliferating T cells sorted from roughly 6-day pre-transplant mixed lymphocyte reaction (GvH or HvG direction). The TCR sequence derives from a human patient who was an organ donor for intestinal transplantation. CDR3: CASSLRTGSVFQPQHF. CDR3 sequence (DNA): TGTGCCAGCAGCCTCCGGACAGGATCAGTTTTTCAGCCCCAGCATTTT.